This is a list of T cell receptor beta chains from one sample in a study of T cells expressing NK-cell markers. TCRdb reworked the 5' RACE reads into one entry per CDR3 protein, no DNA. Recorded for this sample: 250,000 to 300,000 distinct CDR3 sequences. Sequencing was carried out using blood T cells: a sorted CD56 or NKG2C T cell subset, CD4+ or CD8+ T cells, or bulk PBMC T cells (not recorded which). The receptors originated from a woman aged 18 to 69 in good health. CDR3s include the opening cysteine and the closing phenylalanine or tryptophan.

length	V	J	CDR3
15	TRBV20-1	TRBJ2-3	CSAEQLDGSTDTQYF
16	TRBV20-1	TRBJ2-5	CSASSASGVRRETQYF
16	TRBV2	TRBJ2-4	CASSPPLGLAKNIQYF
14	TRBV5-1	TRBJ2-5	CASSTASGGETQYF
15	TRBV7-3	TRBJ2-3	CASSRWGGSGDTQYF
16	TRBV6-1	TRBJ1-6	CASRPGRSSYNSPLHF
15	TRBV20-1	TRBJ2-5	CSARDSSGPGETQYF
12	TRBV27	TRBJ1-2	CASSPYNYGYTF
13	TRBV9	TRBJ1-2	CASQRSENYGYTF
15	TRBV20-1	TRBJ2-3	CSARDGGRVPDTQYF
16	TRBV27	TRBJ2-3	CASSYNSGSTTDTQYF
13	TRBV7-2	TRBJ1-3	CASSQTTTDMRDF
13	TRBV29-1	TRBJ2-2	CSVVKSSNGELFF
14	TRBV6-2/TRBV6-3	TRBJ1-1	CASSEILGNTEAFF
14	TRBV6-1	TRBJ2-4	CASSKTGTKNIQYF
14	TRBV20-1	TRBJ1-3	CSARDWGTGNTIYF
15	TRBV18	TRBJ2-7	CASSPGQALTSEQYF
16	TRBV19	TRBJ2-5	CASSIGRGLYQETQYF
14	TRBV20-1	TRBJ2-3	CSARDLTGTDTQYF
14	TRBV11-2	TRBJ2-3	CASSSRDRGDTQYF
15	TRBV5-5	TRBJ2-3	CASSREAASTDTQYF
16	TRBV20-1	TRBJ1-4	CSARDLAQGLGEKLFF
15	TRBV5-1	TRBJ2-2	CASSPGGANTGELFF
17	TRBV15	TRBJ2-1	CATSRDVGTGARNEQFF
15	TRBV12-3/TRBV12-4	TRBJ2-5	CASSGERGGQETQYF
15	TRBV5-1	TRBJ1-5	CASSLGDNSNQPQHF
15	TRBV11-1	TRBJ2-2	CASSFGTLNTGELFF
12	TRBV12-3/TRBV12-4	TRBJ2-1	CASSFTKLEQFF
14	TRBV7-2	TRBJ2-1	CASSLTPSYNEQFF
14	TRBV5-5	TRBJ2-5	CASSLGRIQETQYF
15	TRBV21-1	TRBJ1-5	CASSNGRSPDQPQHF
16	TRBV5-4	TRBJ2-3	CASSLNPGEDTDTQYF
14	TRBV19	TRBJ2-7	CASQPSVGTYEQYF
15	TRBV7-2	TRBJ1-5	CASRPQGLSNQPQHF
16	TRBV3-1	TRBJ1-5	CASSQGGDYSNQPQHF
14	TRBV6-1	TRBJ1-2	CASGPRTGYNGYTF
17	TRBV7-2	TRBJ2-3	CASSLGGSAGSFGTQYF
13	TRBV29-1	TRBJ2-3	CSVDMMGTDTQYF